What follows are 7 T cell receptor beta chains derived from one specimen sequenced in a study of control samples from healthy donors and cancer patients. The method was immunoSEQ multiplex PCR; TCRdb's version includes in-frame clones alone and lacks a portion of them. The table includes 80,000 to 100,000 clones, around 88% detected once. Sequencing input: blood. The receptors were sampled from a young man in good health.

The V and J genes are TRBV28 and TRBJ2-1; D is uncertain. Looked up from germline, CDR1 is MDHEN and CDR2 is SYDVKM. The CDR3 totals 15 residues. The ends were cut back, 3 bases at V and 7 bases at J, with 16 bases in the middle. Here the CDR3 DNA reads TGTGCCAGCAGTTTTCCCGAGAGGAGTGAAAATGAGCAGTTCTTC. Its translation is CASSFPERSENEQFF.

The gene calls are TRBV5-6 and TRBJ2-7; D unresolved. The ends were cut back, 2 bases at V and 1 base at J, with 10 bases in the middle. In germline, CDR1 is SGHDT, CDR2 YYEEEE. The CDR3 runs to 14 residues. The CDR3 region is CASSLLVLSYEQYF. CDR3 DNA sequence: TGTGCCAGCAGCTTATTGGTCCTATCCTACGAGCAGTACTTC. The full variable domain, in which reference TRBV5-6 and TRBJ2-7 provide the parts outside the CDR3, is DAGVTQSPTHLIKTRGQQVTLRCSPKSGHDTVSWYQQALGQGPQFIFQYYEEEERQRGNFPDRFSGHQFPNYSSELNVNALLLGDSALYLCASSLLVLSYEQYFGPGTRLTVT.

The V call is TRBV19, the J call TRBJ1-4, with 7 bases matching TRBD1. The V gene end was trimmed by 8 bases and the J gene end by 4 bases; junction bases not matched to a gene: 4. The CDR3 length is 13 residues. Germline assignment: CDR1 LNHDA and CDR2 SQIVND (reference sequence). The CDR3 spells CASRDSFNEKLFF. The DNA of the CDR3 is TGTGCCAGTCGGGACAGTTTTAATGAAAAACTGTTTTTT.

This clone appeared a few times. V gene TRBV6-5 combines with J gene TRBJ2-5, with 10 bases matching TRBD2. In germline, CDR1 is MNHEY, CDR2 SVGAGI. CDR3 size: 15 residues. The trim removed 6 bases at V and 1 base at J, leaving 5 bases unmatched. CDR3 protein: CASRTSGFTQETQYF. CDR3 in DNA: TGTGCCAGCAGGACTAGCGGGTTTACCCAAGAGACCCAGTACTTC.

The rearrangement links TRBV7-2 to TRBJ2-2; unclear D gene. Trimming took off 2 bases at V and 8 bases at J, with 15 bases between the two ends. The CDR3 extends over 15 amino acids. Per the germline V gene, CDR1 is SGHTA and CDR2 is FQGNSA. CDR3 sequence reads: CASSLNQAASGELFF. The CDR3 nucleotides read TGTGCCAGCAGCTTAAACCAGGCTGCCAGTGGGGAGCTGTTTTTT.

This clone was seen just once. The genes are TRBV5-6 and TRBJ2-1, with no clear D. The CDR3 totals 11 residues. CDR1 is SGHDT, CDR2 YYEEEE, per germline. V gave up 6 bases and J gave up 3 bases, with 4 bases separating them. The CDR3 spells CASTLYNEQFF. The CDR3 DNA is TGTGCCAGCACCCTCTACAATGAGCAGTTCTTC.

The chain employs TRBV23-1 and TRBJ2-7; no definite D call. Being an ORF, TRBV23-1 has a function that is uncertain. V dropped 0 bases and J dropped 3 bases, with 6 bases sitting between them. There are 13 residues in the CDR3. CDR3 coding DNA: TGCGCCAGCAGTCAATCTTGCCTCTACGAGCAGTACTTC. Translated: CASSQSCLYEQYF.